This T cell receptor (beta chain) is from a study of cytomegalovirus exposure and HLA in healthy donors. Both 60 Vbeta primers and 13 Jbeta primers went into the PCR. Profiling relied on immunoSEQ multiplex PCR, and the TCRdb table lists in-frame clones only, not all of them. The table lists about 180,000 clones, around 74% of them singletons. After removal of 4 bases from V and 8 bases from J, the junction contained 13 bases not matched to a gene. Germline V gene lookup returns CDR1 SGDLS and CDR2 YYNGEE. The CDR3 has 16 amino acids. The TCR originated in a male donor in good health and CMV-seronegative. The chain uses TRBV9 and TRBJ2-1; 9 bases match TRBD2. The sequencing input was PBMCs. DNA for the CDR3: TGTGCCAGCAGCCCTCGCGGAGGGACTAGCTTGCATGAGCAGTTCTTC. Translating gives CASSPRGGTSLHEQFF.